This passage covers 20 T cell receptor beta chains from one sample sequenced in a study of CD4 T cells in relation to SARS-CoV-2 and coronaviruses. Repertoires were generated with immunoSEQ multiplex PCR, while TCRdb's copy carries only in-frame clones and drops some. The sample yields tens of thousands of clones, roughly 84% seen once. These receptors have no known antigen. Source material: naive CD4+ T cells from PBMCs, cultured in vitro. Subset noted: naive CD4+ T cells isolated by negative enrichment. These receptors originate from an adult with COVID-19.

The rearrangement uses TRBV28 and TRBJ2-5, with a tentative D call TRBD2 (5 bases). V shed 5 bases and J shed 1 base, with 11 bases lying between them. Germline V gene lookup returns CDR1 MDHEN and CDR2 SYDVKM. CDR3 size: 14 residues. The CDR3 spells CASSAGLIQETQYF. The CDR3 nucleotides are TGTGCCAGCAGTGCCGGACTGATCCAAGAGACCCAGTACTTC.

This clone turned up a few times. This chain uses TRBV5-5 with TRBJ2-1; 10 nucleotides agree with TRBD2. J lost 9 bases, V lost 4 bases, and 16 bases had no gene match. The CDR3 spans 17 residues. The germline V gene encodes CDR1 SGHKS and CDR2 YYEKEE (reference sequence). The CDR3, as DNA: TGTGCCAGCAGCATCCTAGCGGGAGAAATACTATTCAGTGAGCAGTTCTTC. Protein product: CASSILAGEILFSEQFF. Complete variable domain (other parts from reference TRBV5-5 and TRBJ2-1): DAGVTQSPTHLIKTRGQQVTLRCSPISGHKSVSWYQQVLGQGPQFIFQYYEKEERGRGNFPDRFSARQFPNYSSELNVNALLLGDSALYLCASSILAGEILFSEQFFGPGTRLTVL.

Only a few counts were recorded for this clone. This chain links TRBV27 with TRBJ1-6; tentatively, D is TRBD1 (5 bases). The CDR3 runs 16 residues. The germline V and J ends were trimmed by 5 bases and 9 bases, with 20 bases remaining between them. Germline V lookup: CDR1 MNHEY, CDR2 SMNVEV (reference sequence). The CDR3 coding sequence is TGTGCCAGCAGTCCTATCGGGGGGGGTATGAGTTCACCCCTCCACTTT. Protein product: CASSPIGGGMSSPLHF.

The sample holds one count of this clone. The chain joins TRBV12-3 or TRBV12-4 to TRBJ1-2; D gene uncertain. Trimming removed 5 bases from V and 8 bases from J, with 15 bases in between. The CDR3 is 13 residues long. The CDR3 sequence: CASSRTSVRGYTF. CDR3 DNA sequence: TGTGCCAGCAGTCGAACTTCGGTTCGAGGCTACACCTTC.

The chain carries TRBV7-9 and TRBJ2-5; 12 nucleotides match TRBD2. Germline V gene lookup returns CDR1 SEHNR and CDR2 FQNEAQ (reference sequence). Germline trimming cut 5 bases from V and 5 bases from J; bases unmatched to any gene: 9. The CDR3 sequence is 16 residues long. The CDR3 bases are TGTGCCAGCAGCGCGTGGACTAGCGGGATGGGGGAGACCCAGTACTTC. Protein product: CASSAWTSGMGETQYF. The full variable domain, in which reference TRBV7-9 and TRBJ2-5 provide the parts outside the CDR3, is DTGVSQNPRHKITKRGQNVTFRCDPISEHNRLYWYRQTLGQGPEFLTYFQNEAQLEKSRLLSDRFSAERPKGSFSTLEIQRTEQGDSAMYLCASSAWTSGMGETQYFGPGTRLLVL.

V usage is TRBV6-5 and J usage is TRBJ2-5; TRBD2 matches 9 bases. V gave up 5 bases and J gave up 1 base; unmatched junction bases: 2. There are 14 residues in the CDR3. From germline, CDR1 is MNHEY and CDR2 SVGAGI. CDR3 residues: CASSPSGAQETQYF. The CDR3 region has the DNA TGTGCCAGCAGTCCTAGCGGGGCCCAAGAGACCCAGTACTTC.

The chain carries TRBV20-1 and TRBJ2-1; no firm D call. Germline V gene lookup returns CDR1 DFQATT and CDR2 SNEGSKA (reference sequence). The CDR3 is 11 amino acids. V was clipped by 3 bases and J by 9 bases, with 9 bases between them. This chain's CDR3 is CSAREQGEQFF. The CDR3 DNA reads as TGCAGTGCTAGGGAGCAAGGTGAGCAGTTCTTC.

The chain joins TRBV6-2 or TRBV6-3 to TRBJ2-1; the D gene is possibly TRBD1 (6 bases). Trimming left V 5 bases short and J 2 bases short, with 13 bases between. Germline CDR1 reads MNHEY; CDR2 reads SVGEGT. This CDR3 is 15 amino acids long. CDR3 in amino acids: CASSRPNRAYNEQFF. In DNA, the CDR3 is TGTGCCAGCAGTCGACCTAACAGGGCCTACAATGAGCAGTTCTTC.

The rearrangement uses TRBV6-5 and TRBJ2-2; D is undetermined. Germline V CDR1 and CDR2: MNHEY, SVGAGI. V was shortened by 7 bases and J by 1 base, with 7 bases between the two germline ends. CDR3 length equals 13 residues. CDR3: CASTHENTGELFF. The CDR3 DNA follows: TGTGCCAGCACCCACGAGAACACCGGGGAGCTGTTTTTT.

This CDR3 is CASSQGAAADNYGYTF. In DNA, the CDR3 is TGCGCCAGCAGCCAAGGTGCGGCAGCCGATAACTATGGCTACACCTTC. The chain carries TRBV4-3 and TRBJ1-2; D remains ambiguous. There are 16 residues in the CDR3. The germline gives CDR1 LGHNA, CDR2 YSLEER. Trimming left V 1 base short and J 1 base short, with 13 bases between.

The V gene is TRBV4-2, the J gene TRBJ1-2; 12 nucleotides agree with TRBD1. The germline gives CDR1 LGHNA, CDR2 YNFKEQ. J was trimmed by 6 bases and V by 2 bases; bases with no gene match: 10. The CDR3 is 17 residues long. The chain's CDR3 is CASSQPTWDRGRDGYTF. CDR3 sequence (DNA): TGTGCCAGCAGCCAACCTACATGGGACAGGGGGCGCGATGGCTACACCTTC.

This chain links TRBV6-2 or TRBV6-3 with TRBJ2-1; 9 nucleotides match TRBD2. Germline CDR1 reads MNHEY; CDR2 reads SVGEGT. The J segment lost 0 bases and the V segment lost 6 bases, leaving 3 bases of the junction unmatched. CDR3 size: 15 residues. As DNA, the CDR3 is TGTGCCAGCAGCCGTAGCGGGAGCTCCTACAATGAGCAGTTCTTC. Residues: CASSRSGSSYNEQFF.

This clone has just a few counts. The chain recombines TRBV10-3 with TRBJ2-2, with TRBD1 as a possible D gene (5 bases). Per the germline V gene, CDR1 is ENHRY and CDR2 is SYGVKD. The CDR3 spans 16 residues. Trimming stripped 0 bases from V and 4 bases from J, with 12 bases between. The CDR3 sequence is CAISESSTEITGELFF. The CDR3 DNA sequence: TGTGCCATCAGTGAGTCGTCGACAGAGATCACCGGGGAGCTGTTTTTT.

This clone was seen a single time. V and J are TRBV5-6 and TRBJ2-7; tentatively, D is TRBD2 (6 bases). The CDR3 has 17 residues. Germline V gene data show CDR1 as SGHDT and CDR2 as YYEEEE. V was clipped by 7 bases and J by 3 bases, with 26 bases between them. The CDR3 sequence is CASSTPSRLGLIYEQYF. CDR3 in DNA: TGTGCCAGCTCTACCCCCTCTAGACTAGGACTCATCTACGAGCAGTACTTC. The whole variable domain, filled in from reference TRBV5-6 and TRBJ2-7, reads DAGVTQSPTHLIKTRGQQVTLRCSPKSGHDTVSWYQQALGQGPQFIFQYYEEEERQRGNFPDRFSGHQFPNYSSELNVNALLLGDSALYLCASSTPSRLGLIYEQYFGPGTRLTVT.

This clone was observed a few times. J is TRBJ2-7 and V is TRBV5-1; 9 nucleotides match TRBD2. Germline V gene sequence: CDR1 SGHRS, CDR2 YFSETQ. This CDR3 is 18 amino acids long. V dropped 4 bases and J dropped 4; count of bases not matched to a gene: 18. The CDR3 nucleotides are TGCGCCAGCAGCATAACCTCTAGCGGGATGTACACTTGGTACGAGCAGTACTTC. Amino acids: CASSITSSGMYTWYEQYF. The full variable domain, completed using reference TRBV5-1 and TRBJ2-7, is KAGVTQTPRYLIKTRGQQVTLSCSPISGHRSVSWYQQTPGQGLQFLFEYFSETQRNKGNFPGRFSGRQFSNSRSEMNVSTLELGDSALYLCASSITSSGMYTWYEQYFGPGTRLTVT.

This clone was seen only once. The chain links TRBV2 to TRBJ1-4; D remains unclear. Per the germline V gene, CDR1 is SNHLY and CDR2 is FYNNEI. The ends were cut back, 8 bases at V and 7 bases at J, with 11 bases in the middle. CDR3 length equals 12 residues. The CDR3 loop is CASRGFSEKLFF. CDR3 sequence (DNA): TGTGCCAGCCGAGGGTTCTCTGAAAAACTGTTTTTT.

This chain connects TRBV12-3 or TRBV12-4 to TRBJ2-1; D unclear. The CDR3 sequence is 11 residues long. Trimming removed 2 bases from V and 5 bases from J, with 1 base in between. This chain's CDR3 is CASSLHNEQFF. The CDR3 coding sequence is TGTGCCAGCAGTTTACACAATGAGCAGTTCTTC.

The chain has TRBV30 and TRBJ2-1; 8 positions match TRBD2. J was trimmed by 9 bases and V by 3 bases; bases with no gene match: 4. CDR1 GTSNPN and CDR2 SVGIG come from the germline V gene (reference sequence). The CDR3 loop spans 12 amino acids. In nucleotides, the CDR3 is TGTGCCTGGAGAGGACTAGCCGGTGAGCAGTTCTTC. This encodes CAWRGLAGEQFF. Combining the CDR3 with reference TRBV30 and TRBJ2-1 gives the whole variable domain SQTIHQWPATLVQPVGSPLSLECTVEGTSNPNLYWYRQAAGRGLQLLFYSVGIGQISSEVPQNLSASRPQDRQFILSSKKLLLSDSGFYLCAWRGLAGEQFFGPGTRLTVL.

Here the CDR3 DNA reads TGTGCCAGCAGTGGGATCATGAACACTGAAGCTTTCTTT. It yields the protein CASSGIMNTEAFF. The gene calls are TRBV2 and TRBJ1-1, with D uncertain. Germline values: CDR1 SNHLY, CDR2 FYNNEI. Between the trimmed V and J ends, which lost 4 bases and 0 bases, there was a span of 6 bases. CDR3 length: 13 amino acids.

Only a few counts were recorded for this clone. The rearrangement joins TRBV5-5 to TRBJ2-1; D not resolved. The length of the CDR3 is 12 residues. The V end was cut by 2 bases, the J end by 6 bases, with 6 bases between. Germline lookup yields CDR1 SGHKS and CDR2 YYEKEE (reference sequence). The CDR3 reads CASSFVGNEQFF. The CDR3 nucleotides read TGTGCCAGCAGCTTTGTGGGCAATGAGCAGTTCTTC.